Below are 3 T cell receptor beta chains sequenced from a single sample in a study of glioma-infiltrating T cells after dendritic cell vaccination. The repertoire was sequenced with immunoSEQ multiplex PCR; TCRdb's copy has only in-frame clones and lacks some. The sample includes 75,000 to 100,000 clones, approximately 81% seen only once; the top ten take almost 6%. Specimen: blood, collected before dendritic cell vaccination. The receptors derive from a human donor with glioblastoma.

This chain connects TRBV21-1 to TRBJ1-2. TRBV21-1 is assigned pseudogene status. CDR3 length: 16 amino acids. The CDR3 region is CASSKDRSPDPYGYTF. CDR3 DNA: TGTGCCAGCAGCAAAGATAGGAGTCCCGACCCCTATGGCTACACCTTC.

The J gene is TRBJ1-5, the V gene TRBV5-6; 11 bases agree with TRBD1. The J segment lost 5 bases and the V segment lost 7 bases, leaving 11 bases of the junction unmatched. The germline V gene encodes CDR1 SGHDT and CDR2 YYEEEE. This CDR3 spans 16 amino acids. CDR3 coding DNA: TGTGCCAGCTCGTTCTCGGGACAGGGGGTTGATCAGCCCCAGCATTTT. It translates to CASSFSGQGVDQPQHF.

V is TRBV28 and J is TRBJ1-6; TRBD1 aligns across 7 bases. This CDR3 region has 14 residues. From germline, CDR1 is MDHEN and CDR2 SYDVKM. Trimming cost V 8 bases and J 6 bases; bases outside gene matches: 7. DNA of the CDR3: TGTGCCAGCGTCGAGGGGGCTGGTAATTCACCCCTCCACTTT. Protein product: CASVEGAGNSPLHF. The full variable domain, its missing parts supplied by reference TRBV28 and TRBJ1-6, is DVKVTQSSRYLVKRTGEKVFLECVQDMDHENMFWYRQDPGLGLRLIYFSYDVKMKEKGDIPEGYSVSREKKERFSLILESASTNQTSMYLCASVEGAGNSPLHFGNGTRLTVT.